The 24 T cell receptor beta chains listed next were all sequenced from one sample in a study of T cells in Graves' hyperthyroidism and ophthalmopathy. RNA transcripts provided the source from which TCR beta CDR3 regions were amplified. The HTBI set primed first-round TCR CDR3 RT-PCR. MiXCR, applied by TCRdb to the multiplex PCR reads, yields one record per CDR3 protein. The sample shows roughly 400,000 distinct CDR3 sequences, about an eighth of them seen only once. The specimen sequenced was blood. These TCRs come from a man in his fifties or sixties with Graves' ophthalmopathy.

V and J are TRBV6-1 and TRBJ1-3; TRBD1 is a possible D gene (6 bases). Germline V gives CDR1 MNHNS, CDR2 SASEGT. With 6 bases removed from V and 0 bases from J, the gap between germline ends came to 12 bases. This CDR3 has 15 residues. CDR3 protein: CASRTGGNSGNTIYF. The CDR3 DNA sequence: TGTGCCAGCAGGACAGGCGGCAACTCTGGAAACACCATATATTTT.

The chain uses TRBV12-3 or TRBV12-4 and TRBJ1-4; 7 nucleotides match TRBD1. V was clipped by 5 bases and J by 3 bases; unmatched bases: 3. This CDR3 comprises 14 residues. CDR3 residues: CASSIGTANEKLFF. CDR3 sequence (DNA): TGTGCCAGCAGTATCGGGACAGCTAATGAAAAACTGTTTTTT.

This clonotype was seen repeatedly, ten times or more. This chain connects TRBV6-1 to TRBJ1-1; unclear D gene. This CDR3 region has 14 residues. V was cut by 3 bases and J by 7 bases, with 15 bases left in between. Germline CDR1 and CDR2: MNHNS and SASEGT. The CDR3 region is CASSDPRGRGEAFF. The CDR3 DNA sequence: TGTGCCAGCAGTGACCCTCGAGGGCGAGGTGAAGCTTTCTTT.

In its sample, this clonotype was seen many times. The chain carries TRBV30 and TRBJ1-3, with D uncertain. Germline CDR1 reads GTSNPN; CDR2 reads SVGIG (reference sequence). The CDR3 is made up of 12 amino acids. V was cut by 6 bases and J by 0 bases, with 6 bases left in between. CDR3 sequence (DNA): TGTGCCTGCCTTGGCTCTGGAAACACCATATATTTT. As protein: CACLGSGNTIYF.

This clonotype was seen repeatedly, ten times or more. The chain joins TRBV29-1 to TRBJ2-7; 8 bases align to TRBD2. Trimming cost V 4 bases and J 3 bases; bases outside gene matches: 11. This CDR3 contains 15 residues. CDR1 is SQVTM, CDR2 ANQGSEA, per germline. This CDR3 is CSVVEPTSGHYEQYF. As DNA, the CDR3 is TGCAGCGTTGTTGAGCCCACTAGCGGACACTACGAGCAGTACTTC.

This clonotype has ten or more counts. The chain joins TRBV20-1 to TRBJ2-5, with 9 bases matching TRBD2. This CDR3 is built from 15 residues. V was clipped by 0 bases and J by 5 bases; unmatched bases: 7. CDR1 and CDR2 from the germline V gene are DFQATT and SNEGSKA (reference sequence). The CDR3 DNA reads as TGCAGTGCTAGAGATATAGCGGGAGAGGTCGAGACCCAGTACTTC. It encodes CSARDIAGEVETQYF.

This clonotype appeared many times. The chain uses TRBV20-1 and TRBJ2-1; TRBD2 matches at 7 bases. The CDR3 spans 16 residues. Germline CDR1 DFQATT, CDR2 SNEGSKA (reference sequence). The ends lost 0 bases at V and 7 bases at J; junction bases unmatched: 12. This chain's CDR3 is CSARDPGRGGRNEQFF. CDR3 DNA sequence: TGCAGTGCTAGAGATCCAGGAAGGGGCGGGAGAAATGAGCAGTTCTTC.

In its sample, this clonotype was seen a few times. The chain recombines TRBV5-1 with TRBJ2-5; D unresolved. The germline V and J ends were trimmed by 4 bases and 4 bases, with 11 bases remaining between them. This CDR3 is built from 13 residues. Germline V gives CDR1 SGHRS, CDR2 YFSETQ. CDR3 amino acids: CASSPRSSETQYF. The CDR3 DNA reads TGCGCCAGCAGCCCGAGGTCTTCAGAGACCCAGTACTTC.

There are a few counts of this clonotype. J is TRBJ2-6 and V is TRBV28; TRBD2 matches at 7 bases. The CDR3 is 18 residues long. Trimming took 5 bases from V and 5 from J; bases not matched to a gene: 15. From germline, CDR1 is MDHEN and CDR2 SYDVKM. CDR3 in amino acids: CASSEAGTNHLRANVLTF. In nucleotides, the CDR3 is TGTGCCAGCAGTGAAGCTGGGACTAACCACTTAAGGGCCAACGTCCTGACTTTC.

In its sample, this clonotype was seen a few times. In nucleotides, the CDR3 is TGTGCCAGTAGTATAGGGAGTCTAGGACAGGGGGCTACTGAAGCTTTCTTT. Translated, it gives CASSIGSLGQGATEAFF. The rearrangement joins TRBV19 to TRBJ1-1, with 11 bases fitting TRBD1. Germline trimming cut 1 base from V and 5 bases from J; bases unmatched to any gene: 9. Looked up from germline, CDR1 is LNHDA and CDR2 is SQIVND (reference sequence). CDR3 length equals 17 residues. The full variable domain, in which reference TRBV19 and TRBJ1-1 provide the parts outside the CDR3, is DGGITQSPKYLFRKEGQNVTLSCEQNLNHDAMYWYRQDPGQGLRLIYYSQIVNDFQKGDIAEGYSVSREKKESFPLTVTSAQKNPTAFYLCASSIGSLGQGATEAFFGQGTRLTVV.

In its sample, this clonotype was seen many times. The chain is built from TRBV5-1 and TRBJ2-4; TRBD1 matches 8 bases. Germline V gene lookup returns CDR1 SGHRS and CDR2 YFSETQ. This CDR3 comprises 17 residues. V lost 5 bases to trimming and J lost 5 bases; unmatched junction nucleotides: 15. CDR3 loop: CASRPELRGREENIQYF. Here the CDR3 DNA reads TGCGCCAGCAGGCCCGAGCTCAGGGGGCGTGAGGAAAACATTCAGTACTTC.

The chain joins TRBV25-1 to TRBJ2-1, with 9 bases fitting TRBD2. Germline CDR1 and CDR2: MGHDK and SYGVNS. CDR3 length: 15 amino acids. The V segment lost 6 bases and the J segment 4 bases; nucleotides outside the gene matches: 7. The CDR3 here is CASRGSSGTYNEQFF. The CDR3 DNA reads TGTGCCAGCAGGGGTTCTAGCGGGACATACAATGAGCAGTTCTTC.

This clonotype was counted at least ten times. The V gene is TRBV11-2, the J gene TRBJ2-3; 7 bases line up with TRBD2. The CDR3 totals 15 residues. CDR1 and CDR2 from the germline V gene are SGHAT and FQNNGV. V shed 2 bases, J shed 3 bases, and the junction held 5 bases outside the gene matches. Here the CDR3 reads CASSLMGRGTDTQYF. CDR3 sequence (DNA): TGTGCCAGCAGCTTAATGGGGCGGGGGACAGATACGCAGTATTTT.

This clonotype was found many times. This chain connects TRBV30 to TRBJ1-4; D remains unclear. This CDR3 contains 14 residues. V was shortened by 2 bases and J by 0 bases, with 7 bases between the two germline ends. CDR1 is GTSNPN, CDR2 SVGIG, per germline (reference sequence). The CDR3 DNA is TGTGCCTGGAGTAGAGCAGCAACTAATGAAAAACTGTTTTTT. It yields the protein CAWSRAATNEKLFF. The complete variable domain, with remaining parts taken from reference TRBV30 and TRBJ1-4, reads SQTIHQWPATLVQPVGSPLSLECTVEGTSNPNLYWYRQAAGRGLQLLFYSVGIGQISSEVPQNLSASRPQDRQFILSSKKLLLSDSGFYLCAWSRAATNEKLFFGSGTQLSVL.

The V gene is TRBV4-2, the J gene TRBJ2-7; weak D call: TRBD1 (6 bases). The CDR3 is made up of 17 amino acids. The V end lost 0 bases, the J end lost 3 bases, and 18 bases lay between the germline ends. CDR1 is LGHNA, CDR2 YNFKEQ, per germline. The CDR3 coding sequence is TGTGCCAGCAGCCAAGATACGACAGGCGGGCGGGTCTACGAGCAGTACTTC. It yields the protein CASSQDTTGGRVYEQYF.

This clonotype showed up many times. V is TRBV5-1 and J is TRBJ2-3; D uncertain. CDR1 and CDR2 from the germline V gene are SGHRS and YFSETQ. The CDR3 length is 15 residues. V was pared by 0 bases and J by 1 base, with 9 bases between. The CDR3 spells CASSLGDPRTDTQYF. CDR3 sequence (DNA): TGCGCCAGCAGCTTGGGCGACCCCCGCACAGATACGCAGTATTTT.

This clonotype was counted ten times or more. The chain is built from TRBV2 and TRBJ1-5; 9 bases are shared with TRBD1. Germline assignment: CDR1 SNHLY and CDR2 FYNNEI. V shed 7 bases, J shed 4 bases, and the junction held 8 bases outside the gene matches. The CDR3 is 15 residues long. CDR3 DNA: TGTGCCAGCAAAGAGTTAGGACAGGGGAATCAGCCCCAGCATTTT. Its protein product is CASKELGQGNQPQHF.

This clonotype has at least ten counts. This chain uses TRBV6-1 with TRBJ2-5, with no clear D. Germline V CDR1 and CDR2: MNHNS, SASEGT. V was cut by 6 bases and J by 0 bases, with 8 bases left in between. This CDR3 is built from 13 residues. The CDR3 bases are TGTGCCAGCAGGAAGCGCAACCAAGAGACCCAGTACTTC. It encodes CASRKRNQETQYF.

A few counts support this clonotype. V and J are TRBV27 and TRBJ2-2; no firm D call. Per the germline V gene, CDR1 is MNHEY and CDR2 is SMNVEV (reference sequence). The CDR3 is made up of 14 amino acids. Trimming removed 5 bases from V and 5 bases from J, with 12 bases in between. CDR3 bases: TGTGCCAGCAGTCTTACCGCTTTAACCGGGGAGCTGTTTTTT. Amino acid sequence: CASSLTALTGELFF.

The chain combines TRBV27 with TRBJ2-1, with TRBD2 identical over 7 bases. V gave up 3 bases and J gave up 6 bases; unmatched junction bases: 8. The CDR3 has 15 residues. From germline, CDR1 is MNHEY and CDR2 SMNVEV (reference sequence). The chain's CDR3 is CASSLKAGRFNEQFF. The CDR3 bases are TGTGCCAGCAGTTTGAAAGCGGGACGGTTCAATGAGCAGTTCTTC.

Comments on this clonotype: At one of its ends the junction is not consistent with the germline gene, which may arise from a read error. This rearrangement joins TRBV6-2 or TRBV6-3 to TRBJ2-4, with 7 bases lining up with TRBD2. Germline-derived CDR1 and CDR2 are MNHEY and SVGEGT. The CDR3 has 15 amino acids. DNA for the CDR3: TGTGCCAGCAGTCGACTAGCCCTAGCCAAAAACATTCAGTGCTTC. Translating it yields CASSRLALAKNIQCF.

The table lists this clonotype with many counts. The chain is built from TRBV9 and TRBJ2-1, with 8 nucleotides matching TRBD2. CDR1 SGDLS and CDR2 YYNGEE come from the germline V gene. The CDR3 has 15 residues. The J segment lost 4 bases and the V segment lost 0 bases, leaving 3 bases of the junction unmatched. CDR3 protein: CASSVAGGLYNEQFF. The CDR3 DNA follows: TGTGCCAGCAGCGTAGCGGGAGGGTTGTACAATGAGCAGTTCTTC. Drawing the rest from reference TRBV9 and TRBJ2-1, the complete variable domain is DSGVTQTPKHLITATGQRVTLRCSPRSGDLSVYWYQQSLDQGLQFLIQYYNGEERAKGNILERFSAQQFPDLHSELNLSSLELGDSALYFCASSVAGGLYNEQFFGPGTRLTVL.

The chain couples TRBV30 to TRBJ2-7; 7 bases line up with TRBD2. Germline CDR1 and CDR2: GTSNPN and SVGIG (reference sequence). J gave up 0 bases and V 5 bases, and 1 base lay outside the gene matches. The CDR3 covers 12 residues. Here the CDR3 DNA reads TGTGCCTGGGGGGGGGACTCCTACGAGCAGTACTTC. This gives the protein CAWGGDSYEQYF.

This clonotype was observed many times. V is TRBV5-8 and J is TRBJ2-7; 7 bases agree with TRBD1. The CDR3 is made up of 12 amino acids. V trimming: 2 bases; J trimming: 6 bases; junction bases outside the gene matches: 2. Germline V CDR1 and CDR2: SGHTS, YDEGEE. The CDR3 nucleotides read TGTGCCAGCAGCTTCGACAGGGTCGAGCAGTACTTC. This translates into CASSFDRVEQYF.